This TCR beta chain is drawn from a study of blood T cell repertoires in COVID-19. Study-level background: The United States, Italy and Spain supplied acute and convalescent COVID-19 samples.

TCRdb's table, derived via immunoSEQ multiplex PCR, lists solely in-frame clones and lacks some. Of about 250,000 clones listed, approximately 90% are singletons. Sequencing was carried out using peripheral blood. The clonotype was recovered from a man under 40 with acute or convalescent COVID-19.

For the CDR3, the DNA is TGTGCCAGCAGCTTAAGCGGGGGCCCAGATACGCAGTATTTT. It specifies CASSLSGGPDTQYF. The V and J genes are TRBV9 and TRBJ2-3; 8 nucleotides agree with TRBD2. Trimming took 4 bases from V and 4 from J; bases not matched to a gene: 5. The CDR3 contains 14 residues. Germline CDR1 SGDLS, CDR2 YYNGEE.